This T cell receptor (beta chain) was sequenced during a study of T cell responses to AZD1222 COVID-19 vaccine. General observations from the study: The donor cohort was predominantly white British with a female majority, and clonal diversity may have been underestimated.

Trimming stripped 4 bases from V and 3 bases from J, with 14 bases between. The germline V gene has CDR1 SGHDT and CDR2 YYEEEE. This CDR3 spans 14 amino acids. Comment on this clone: Its antigen is not identified.

Clones were read by immunoSEQ multiplex PCR, and TCRdb kept only the in-frame ones, dropping some. The repertoire has about 150,000 clones, roughly 92% of them found once; the top ten carry approximately 3.8%. Sequenced here: peripheral blood, sampled 28 days after the second AZD1222 dose. This chain links TRBV5-6 with TRBJ2-7; D call uncertain. This receptor was identified in an adult who received the AZD1222 COVID-19 vaccine. CDR3 DNA sequence: TGTGCCAGCAGCGGAACAGCGACTTACTACGAGCAGTACTTC. Translating gives CASSGTATYYEQYF. Based on the CDR3 plus reference TRBV5-6 and TRBJ2-7, the full variable domain is DAGVTQSPTHLIKTRGQQVTLRCSPKSGHDTVSWYQQALGQGPQFIFQYYEEEERQRGNFPDRFSGHQFPNYSSELNVNALLLGDSALYLCASSGTATYYEQYFGPGTRLTVT.